These 14 T cell receptor beta chains came from one sample sequenced in a study of Ad26.COV2.S vaccination and SARS-CoV-2 variants. The assay was immunoSEQ multiplex PCR, and TCRdb's table has in-frame clones only and misses some. The sample consists of hundreds of thousands of clones, 87% of them appearing once. The treatment is: 19 received Ad26.COV2.S at low or high dose, single or two shots; roughly 5 received placebo; per-sample allocation not given. Collection of the samples took place on day 63 after the first injection of vaccine or placebo. The sequencing here drew on peripheral blood, taken in a trial of Ad26.COV2.S vaccine versus placebo. The receptor source for this set is a person between 18 and 59 years old who received the Ad26.COV2.S COVID-19 vaccine or a placebo.

The table lists this clone with a count of one. The chain's CDR3 is CATSRERSVSTDTQYF. CDR3 nucleotides: TGTGCCACCAGCAGGGAAAGGAGCGTTAGCACAGATACGCAGTATTTT. This chain connects TRBV15 to TRBJ2-3; D gene uncertain. Germline CDR1 reads LNHNV; CDR2 reads YYDKDF (reference sequence). The V end lost 3 bases, the J end lost 0 bases, and 13 bases lay between the germline ends. This CDR3 spans 16 amino acids.

V and J are TRBV6-4 and TRBJ2-1; 8 nucleotides align to TRBD2. Germline-derived CDR1 and CDR2 are MRHNA and SNTAGT. V shed 2 bases, J shed 8 bases, and the junction held 8 bases outside the gene matches. CDR3 length: 15 residues. CDR3 nucleotide sequence: TGTGCCAGCAGTGACCGAGCGGGGGCCGGGGATGAGCAGTTCTTC. Residues: CASSDRAGAGDEQFF.

The genes are TRBV4-3 and TRBJ1-2; D gene ambiguous. The CDR3 is made up of 14 amino acids. Germline V gene lookup returns CDR1 LGHNA and CDR2 YSLEER. V shed 0 bases and J shed 5 bases, with 10 bases lying between them. CDR3 in amino acids: CASSQDQPGYGYTF. DNA for the CDR3: TGCGCCAGCAGCCAAGACCAACCGGGATATGGCTACACCTTC.

The chain has TRBV21-1 and TRBJ1-3; TRBD1 was called by the table and not checked on the DNA. TRBV21-1 is labeled a pseudogene. The CDR3 has 18 amino acids. The CDR3 loop is CASSKATGRGSSGNTIYF. Here the CDR3 DNA reads TGTGCCAGCAGCAAAGCGACGGGCAGGGGTTCATCAGGAAACACCATATATTTT.

Here the CDR3 DNA reads TGTGCCAGTCAGAACCTAAACACTGAAGCTTTCTTT. This gives the protein CASQNLNTEAFF. This chain connects TRBV3-1 (or the pseudogene TRBV3-2) to TRBJ1-1, with no clear D. The germline V gene encodes CDR1 LGHDT and CDR2 YNNKEL (reference sequence). With 9 bases removed from V and 2 bases from J, the gap between germline ends came to 10 bases. The CDR3 is 12 residues long.

The genes are TRBV3-1 (or the pseudogene TRBV3-2) and TRBJ2-1, with a weak D call TRBD2 (6 bases). Trimming removed 4 bases at V and 8 bases at J, with 9 bases between. CDR1 is LGHDT and CDR2 is YNNKEL in the germline V gene (reference sequence). The CDR3 extends over 12 amino acids. CDR3 nucleotides: TGTGCCAGCAGCCCGACTAGATATGAGCAGTTCTTC. It encodes CASSPTRYEQFF.

The chain joins TRBV19 to TRBJ2-1, with 12 nucleotides matching TRBD2. Germline assignment: CDR1 LNHDA and CDR2 SQIVND (reference sequence). The V gene end was trimmed by 4 bases and the J gene end by 12 bases; junction bases not matched to a gene: 4. The CDR3 has 13 residues. The CDR3 sequence: CASSTLAGGLQFF. The DNA of the CDR3 is TGTGCCAGTAGTACACTAGCGGGGGGTTTGCAGTTCTTC.

This chain joins TRBV19 and TRBJ1-6; D is ambiguous. Between the trimmed V and J ends, which lost 0 bases and 9 bases, there was a span of 12 bases. Germline V gene sequence: CDR1 LNHDA, CDR2 SQIVND (reference sequence). The CDR3 loop spans 15 amino acids. CDR3 amino acids: CASSIDNKGSSPLHF. CDR3 nucleotides: TGTGCCAGTAGTATAGATAATAAGGGCAGTTCACCCCTCCACTTT.

The chain recombines TRBV29-1 with TRBJ1-2; 7 bases agree with TRBD1. Germline V gene lookup returns CDR1 SQVTM and CDR2 ANQGSEA. There are 16 residues in the CDR3. V trimming: 2 bases; J trimming: 1 base; junction bases outside the gene matches: 10. The CDR3 sequence is CSVETREGGNNYGYTF. CDR3 in DNA: TGCAGCGTTGAAACCCGGGAAGGGGGCAATAACTATGGCTACACCTTC.

This chain connects TRBV10-3 to TRBJ1-1; D is perhaps TRBD1 (5 bases). The CDR3 has 11 amino acids. V was pared by 6 bases and J by 7 bases, with 9 bases between. Germline values: CDR1 ENHRY, CDR2 SYGVKD. The CDR3 region has the DNA TGTGCCATCAGGGCAGGGAATGAAGCTTTCTTT. Amino acids: CAIRAGNEAFF.

The chain has TRBV10-3 and TRBJ2-2; D is tentatively TRBD1 or TRBD2 (5 bases each). Germline V CDR1 and CDR2: ENHRY, SYGVKD. The CDR3 runs to 15 residues. The V end lost 4 bases, the J end lost 1 base, and 10 bases lay between the germline ends. CDR3 region: CAISAPGRNTGELFF. In DNA form, the CDR3 reads TGTGCCATCAGTGCCCCGGGACGGAACACCGGGGAGCTGTTTTTT.

The rearrangement links TRBV19 to TRBJ2-7, with D perhaps matching TRBD1 (5 bases). V was shortened by 4 bases and J by 2 bases, with 15 bases between the two germline ends. This CDR3 spans 15 amino acids. Germline V gene data show CDR1 as LNHDA and CDR2 as SQIVND (reference sequence). The CDR3 DNA is TGTGCCAGTAGTAGCCAGGGTGGCGAAACCTACGAGCAGTACTTC. Residues: CASSSQGGETYEQYF. Full variable domain (outside the CDR3, taken from reference TRBV19 and TRBJ2-7): DGGITQSPKYLFRKEGQNVTLSCEQNLNHDAMYWYRQDPGQGLRLIYYSQIVNDFQKGDIAEGYSVSREKKESFPLTVTSAQKNPTAFYLCASSSQGGETYEQYFGPGTRLTVT.

The chain links TRBV10-3 to TRBJ2-5, with 7 bases aligning to TRBD1. Germline trimming cut 2 bases from V and 3 bases from J; bases unmatched to any gene: 3. Germline assignment: CDR1 ENHRY and CDR2 SYGVKD. This CDR3 has 14 amino acids. CDR3 in amino acids: CAISEPGTEETQYF. The CDR3 DNA reads TGTGCCATCAGTGAGCCGGGGACAGAAGAGACCCAGTACTTC.

The CDR3 loop is CASSSTGLPYEQYF. DNA for the CDR3: TGCGCCAGCAGCTCGACAGGTTTACCCTACGAGCAGTACTTC. The genes are TRBV5-1 and TRBJ2-7; TRBD1 is a possible D gene (6 bases). Germline CDR1 SGHRS, CDR2 YFSETQ. This CDR3 is built from 14 residues. V lost 3 bases, J lost 2 bases, and 12 bases lay in between. The full variable domain, rest sourced from reference TRBV5-1 and TRBJ2-7, is KAGVTQTPRYLIKTRGQQVTLSCSPISGHRSVSWYQQTPGQGLQFLFEYFSETQRNKGNFPGRFSGRQFSNSRSEMNVSTLELGDSALYLCASSSTGLPYEQYFGPGTRLTVT.